The 32 T cell receptor beta chains below were found in one sample sequenced in a study of metastatic and nonmetastatic thyroid tumors. MiXCR reprocessed the PCR reads for TCRdb. The sample shows approximately 13,000 clones, about 34% of them seen only once. There were no patients who had received any treatment before thyroid surgery. The sequencing input was tumor tissue. Receptor source: a male donor with papillary thyroid cancer or a benign thyroid nodule (not recorded which). Some clones in this sample may be carry-over from other donors' samples.

This clone is large in the sample. The chain recombines TRBV4-3 with TRBJ2-1; D uncertain. The CDR3 consists of 14 residues. The V end lost 0 bases, the J end lost 6 bases, and 9 bases lay between the germline ends. Germline V gives CDR1 LGHNA, CDR2 YSLEER. DNA for the CDR3: TGCGCCAGCAGCCAAGACACTCGAGCCAATGAGCAGTTCTTC. Translated: CASSQDTRANEQFF.

This chain connects TRBV7-9 to TRBJ2-6; 7 nucleotides agree with TRBD2. The CDR3 spans 15 residues. Per germline, CDR1 SEHNR and CDR2 FQNEAQ (reference sequence). V shed 5 bases, J shed 4 bases, and the junction held 5 bases outside the gene matches. CDR3 loop: CASSIGGFGANVLTF. CDR3 nucleotides: TGTGCCAGCAGCATCGGGGGGTTCGGGGCCAACGTCCTGACTTTC.

This chain uses TRBV15 with TRBJ2-2; a weak D match, TRBD1 (6 bases). With 0 bases removed from V and 5 bases from J, the gap between germline ends came to 22 bases. CDR1 and CDR2 (germline): LNHNV, YYDKDF (reference sequence). There are 19 residues in the CDR3. CDR3: CATSRDSVPTGLRTGELFF. The CDR3 DNA reads as TGTGCCACCAGCAGAGATTCCGTGCCGACAGGTCTTAGGACCGGGGAGCTGTTTTTT.

This clone was picked up a small number of times. The chain joins TRBV28 to TRBJ2-7; 10 nucleotides agree with TRBD2. Germline CDR1 MDHEN, CDR2 SYDVKM. The CDR3 totals 13 residues. Trimming at V came to 9 bases and at J to 6 bases, leaving 8 bases not matched to a gene. The CDR3 sequence is CASLAGVGAEQYF. The CDR3 DNA sequence: TGTGCCAGTCTAGCGGGAGTGGGAGCCGAGCAGTACTTC.

This clone was picked up a small number of times. This CDR3 is CASSPSWGQGDNQPQHF. Here the CDR3 DNA reads TGTGCCAGCAGTCCGTCCTGGGGACAGGGAGACAATCAGCCCCAGCATTTT. The gene calls are TRBV28 and TRBJ1-5, with 9 nucleotides matching TRBD1. This CDR3 spans 17 amino acids. The germline gives CDR1 MDHEN, CDR2 SYDVKM. V shed 5 bases, J shed 3 bases, and the junction held 11 bases outside the gene matches.

This clone has more than one count but fewer than ten. The chain links TRBV28 to TRBJ2-5, with D unresolved. The end of the DNA fits TRBJ2-3 better, so the J call may be wrong. The CDR3 is 11 residues long. CDR1 MDHEN and CDR2 SYDVKM come from the germline V gene. CDR3 nucleotide sequence: TGTGCCAGCACCGACCCGGATACGCAGTATTTT. This sequence encodes CASTDPDTQYF.

The chain employs TRBV19 and TRBJ2-2, with D uncertain. Germline CDR1 and CDR2: LNHDA and SQIVND (reference sequence). The CDR3 runs 16 residues. Trimming removed 5 bases from V and 3 bases from J, with 16 bases in between. The CDR3 sequence: CASSPIPDGDTGELFF. CDR3 in DNA: TGTGCCAGTAGTCCGATACCGGACGGAGACACCGGGGAGCTGTTTTTT. Combining the CDR3 with reference TRBV19 and TRBJ2-2 gives the whole variable domain DGGITQSPKYLFRKEGQNVTLSCEQNLNHDAMYWYRQDPGQGLRLIYYSQIVNDFQKGDIAEGYSVSREKKESFPLTVTSAQKNPTAFYLCASSPIPDGDTGELFFGEGSRLTVL.

The chain has TRBV20-1 and TRBJ1-2; D possibly corresponds to TRBD1 (5 bases). From germline, CDR1 is DFQATT and CDR2 SNEGSKA (reference sequence). This CDR3 has 14 amino acids. V was shortened by 5 bases and J by 8 bases, with 21 bases between the two germline ends. The chain's CDR3 is CSAHRDQIQKGYTF. The CDR3 nucleotides are TGCAGTGCTCACCGGGACCAGATCCAGAAGGGCTACACCTTC.

This chain joins TRBV5-1 and TRBJ2-2; the D gene is possibly TRBD1 (6 bases). The V and J ends lost 0 bases and 4 bases respectively, with 13 bases between them. CDR3 length equals 16 residues. Germline CDR1 reads SGHRS; CDR2 reads YFSETQ. DNA of the CDR3: TGCGCCAGCAGCTTGGTTTCGGGACATGGCACCGGGGAGCTGTTTTTT. Amino acid sequence: CASSLVSGHGTGELFF.

This clone has a handful of counts. The chain employs TRBV6-2 or TRBV6-3 and TRBJ1-2, with 8 positions matching TRBD1. The CDR3 totals 17 residues. Germline V CDR1 and CDR2: MNHEY, SVGEGT. Unmatched junction bases numbered 8, after V lost 0 bases and J lost 2 bases. The CDR3 reads CASSYSPMDRDNYGYTF. In nucleotides, the CDR3 is TGTGCCAGCAGTTACTCACCTATGGACAGGGACAACTATGGCTACACCTTC.

In its sample, this clone ranks as medium-sized. V and J are TRBV30 and TRBJ2-7; 8 bases are shared with TRBD1. This CDR3 region has 13 residues. With V trimmed by 6 bases and J by 3 bases, 7 bases remained unmatched. Germline V gene sequence: CDR1 GTSNPN, CDR2 SVGIG (reference sequence). CDR3 amino acids: CACTDRGGYEQYF. The CDR3, as DNA: TGTGCCTGCACAGACAGGGGTGGCTACGAGCAGTACTTC.

This rearrangement joins TRBV20-1 to TRBJ2-1, with 9 bases lining up with TRBD1. This CDR3 has 15 amino acids. The V gene end was trimmed by 0 bases and the J gene end by 9 bases; junction bases not matched to a gene: 9. The germline gives CDR1 DFQATT, CDR2 SNEGSKA (reference sequence). The CDR3, as DNA: TGCAGTGCTAGAGATGTGGGACAGGGAGAATTTGAGCAGTTCTTC. Translated: CSARDVGQGEFEQFF.

This clone counts as medium-sized. The chain carries TRBV5-4 and TRBJ2-5, with TRBD2 matching over 12 bases. J lost 4 bases, V lost 0 bases, and 4 bases had no gene match. This CDR3 comprises 16 residues. The germline gives CDR1 SGHNT, CDR2 YYREEE (reference sequence). This CDR3 reads CASSLVLAGGTETQYF. In DNA, the CDR3 is TGTGCCAGCAGCTTGGTACTAGCGGGAGGAACAGAGACCCAGTACTTC.

In DNA form, the CDR3 reads TGCAGTGCCAAGGACTCCGGGACTAGCGGCGATGAGCAGTTCTTC. It yields the protein CSAKDSGTSGDEQFF. This chain links TRBV20-1 with TRBJ2-1; 11 bases line up with TRBD2. The CDR3 totals 15 residues. The V segment lost 6 bases and the J segment 8 bases; nucleotides outside the gene matches: 12. The germline CDR1 and CDR2 sequences are DFQATT and SNEGSKA (reference sequence).

This clone was observed a handful of times. The chain recombines TRBV28 with TRBJ2-7; D uncertain. Germline lookup yields CDR1 MDHEN and CDR2 SYDVKM. The CDR3 loop spans 12 amino acids. V was cut by 1 base and J by 6 bases, with 7 bases left in between. The CDR3 sequence is CASSLSSGEQYF. CDR3 DNA sequence: TGTGCCAGCAGTTTATCGTCGGGCGAGCAGTACTTC.

At least ten counts were recorded for this clone. This chain uses TRBV10-2 with TRBJ1-2; tentatively, D is TRBD1 (5 bases). V was trimmed by 6 bases and J by 4 bases, leaving 9 bases between them. Looked up from germline, CDR1 is WSHSY and CDR2 is SAAADI. The CDR3 is 12 residues long. Written as DNA, the CDR3 is TGCGCCAGCAGGAGGGACGCCTATGGCTACACCTTC. Its protein product is CASRRDAYGYTF.

This clone has more than one count but fewer than ten. The chain recombines TRBV28 with TRBJ2-7; 9 nucleotides line up with TRBD1. CDR3 length: 14 residues. Germline lookup yields CDR1 MDHEN and CDR2 SYDVKM. Trimming removed 6 bases from V and 9 bases from J; junction bases left unmatched: 12. For the CDR3, the DNA is TGTGCCAGCAGCCGACCGCACAGGGGGCCCGGGCAGTACTTC. Its protein is CASSRPHRGPGQYF.

In this sample, this clone turned up a few times. The CDR3 loop reads CASSTPTGELFF. The CDR3 DNA reads TGTGCCAGCAGTACACCTACCGGGGAGCTGTTTTTT. V gene TRBV28 combines with J gene TRBJ2-2; D not certain. V dropped 5 bases and J dropped 5 bases, with 6 bases sitting between them. The CDR3 covers 12 residues. CDR1 MDHEN and CDR2 SYDVKM come from the germline V gene.

The chain couples TRBV11-2 to TRBJ2-1; 11 positions agree with TRBD2. Germline values: CDR1 SGHAT, CDR2 FQNNGV. This CDR3 has 15 amino acids. After removal of 5 bases from V and 4 bases from J, the junction contained 4 bases not matched to a gene. CDR3: CASSPTSGAYNEQFF. In DNA form, the CDR3 reads TGTGCCAGCAGCCCGACTAGCGGGGCTTACAATGAGCAGTTCTTC.

The chain combines TRBV19 with TRBJ1-3; 8 bases are shared with TRBD1. V shed 6 bases, J shed 0 bases, and the junction held 4 bases outside the gene matches. The germline CDR1 and CDR2 sequences are LNHDA and SQIVND (reference sequence). The CDR3 is 15 residues long. The CDR3 is CASRTTGVSGNTIYF. The CDR3 DNA sequence: TGTGCCAGTAGAACGACAGGGGTCTCTGGAAACACCATATATTTT.

This clone counts as medium-sized. This chain joins TRBV3-1 and TRBJ2-5; no clear D gene. V lost 0 bases to trimming and J lost 4 bases, with 12 bases between them. The germline CDR1 and CDR2 sequences are LGHDT and YNNKEL (reference sequence). The CDR3 is 15 residues long. In DNA form, the CDR3 reads TGTGCCAGCAGCCAAGATCTCTTATGGGGAGAGACCCAGTACTTC. Residues: CASSQDLLWGETQYF.

A remark on this clone: Germline is not matched at one junction end, which may reflect a read error. The rearrangement links TRBV7-3 to TRBJ2-7; 9 positions agree with TRBD1. CDR3 length equals 13 residues. Germline V lookup: CDR1 SGHTA, CDR2 FQGTGA. CDR3 region: CASSPGQGNEHYF. In nucleotides, the CDR3 is TGTGCCAGCAGCCCGGGACAGGGTAACGAGCATTACTTC. The full variable domain, rest sourced from reference TRBV7-3 and TRBJ2-7, is GAGVSQTPSNKVTEKGKYVELRCDPISGHTALYWYRQSLGQGPEFLIYFQGTGAADDSGLPNDRFFAVRPEGSVSTLKIQRTERGDSAVYLCASSPGQGNEHYFGPGTRLTVT.

This clone was seen many times. The genes are TRBV19 and TRBJ2-2; D could derive from TRBD1 or TRBD2 (7 bases each). V was trimmed by 6 bases and J by 5 bases, leaving 16 bases between them. The length of the CDR3 is 15 residues. CDR1 and CDR2 (germline): LNHDA, SQIVND (reference sequence). Written as DNA, the CDR3 is TGTGCCAGTAGAGAGACAGGGAGGGGGACCGGGGAGCTGTTTTTT. This gives the protein CASRETGRGTGELFF.

This clone was counted a few times. The rearrangement links TRBV10-3 to TRBJ2-7; D is ambiguous. CDR1 and CDR2 from the germline V gene are ENHRY and SYGVKD. This CDR3 has 12 amino acids. Trimming took 4 bases from V and 9 from J, leaving 13 bases between them. CDR3: CAISGVLGMQYF. The CDR3 DNA reads TGTGCCATCAGTGGAGTTTTAGGGATGCAGTACTTC.

This chain connects TRBV19 to TRBJ2-1; 7 nucleotides line up with TRBD1. V trimming: 6 bases; J trimming: 5 bases; junction bases outside the gene matches: 10. Germline-derived CDR1 and CDR2 are LNHDA and SQIVND (reference sequence). There are 15 residues in the CDR3. The DNA for the CDR3 is TGTGCCAGTAGCCCCACGGGACAGTTCGACAATGAGCAGTTCTTC. Protein product: CASSPTGQFDNEQFF. Supplemented by reference TRBV19 and TRBJ2-1, the full variable domain reads DGGITQSPKYLFRKEGQNVTLSCEQNLNHDAMYWYRQDPGQGLRLIYYSQIVNDFQKGDIAEGYSVSREKKESFPLTVTSAQKNPTAFYLCASSPTGQFDNEQFFGPGTRLTVL.

This clone is medium-sized (0.01 to 0.1%) by share. The V gene is TRBV5-6, the J gene TRBJ2-6; D gene uncertain. This CDR3 contains 14 residues. V was clipped by 1 base and J by 0 bases, with 2 bases between them. CDR1 is SGHDT, CDR2 YYEEEE, per germline. Written as DNA, the CDR3 is TGTGCCAGCAGCTTGAGCTCTGGGGCCAACGTCCTGACTTTC. Encoded protein: CASSLSSGANVLTF.

The chain employs TRBV12-3 or TRBV12-4 and TRBJ2-2; the D is unclear. V was trimmed by 6 bases and J by 0 bases, leaving 20 bases between them. This CDR3 is built from 18 residues. The CDR3 DNA reads TGTGCCAGCAGCCCCGGACCGTTCCTACATGCGAACACCGGGGAGCTGTTTTTT. Its translation is CASSPGPFLHANTGELFF.

A single count supports this clone. The rearrangement joins TRBV20-1 to TRBJ1-6; D not certain. CDR1 DFQATT and CDR2 SNEGSKA come from the germline V gene (reference sequence). The CDR3 has 13 amino acids. The V and J ends lost 2 bases and 0 bases respectively, with 2 bases between them. CDR3 amino acids: CSARHSYNSPLHF. The CDR3 DNA reads TGCAGTGCTAGACACTCCTATAATTCACCCCTCCACTTT.

This sequence joins TRBV20-1 and TRBJ2-7; 10 bases are a match to TRBD2. Germline CDR1 reads DFQATT; CDR2 reads SNEGSKA (reference sequence). This CDR3 has 13 amino acids. V lost 4 bases and J lost 2; bases outside the gene matches: 2. CDR3 nucleotides: TGCAGTGCTAAAGCGGGAGGGCCCTACGAGCAGTACTTC. This sequence encodes CSAKAGGPYEQYF.

This clone was seen more than once but under ten times. This chain connects TRBV5-1 to TRBJ1-6, with D tentatively TRBD1 (6 bases). V was pared by 2 bases and J by 8 bases, with 14 bases between. This CDR3 is 15 amino acids long. Germline CDR1 and CDR2: SGHRS and YFSETQ. In DNA, the CDR3 is TGCGCCAGCAGCTTCTCTCCGGGGGCGGATTCACCCCTCCACTTT. Amino acid sequence: CASSFSPGADSPLHF. Using reference TRBV5-1 and TRBJ1-6 for the parts outside the CDR3, the full variable domain is KAGVTQTPRYLIKTRGQQVTLSCSPISGHRSVSWYQQTPGQGLQFLFEYFSETQRNKGNFPGRFSGRQFSNSRSEMNVSTLELGDSALYLCASSFSPGADSPLHFGNGTRLTVT.

In this sample, this clone turned up a few times. The J gene is TRBJ1-2, the V gene TRBV27; 8 positions agree with TRBD1. V gave up 4 bases and J gave up 5 bases; unmatched junction bases: 3. Germline loops: CDR1 MNHEY, CDR2 SMNVEV (reference sequence). The CDR3 covers 13 residues. CDR3 loop: CASSWTGRYGYTF. The CDR3, as DNA: TGTGCCAGCAGTTGGACAGGGAGATATGGCTACACCTTC.

The CDR3 region has the DNA TGTGCCAGCACCCCGGGAGGGGGCGATTCGCTCTACGAGCAGTACTTC. Its protein product is CASTPGGGDSLYEQYF. J is TRBJ2-7 and V is TRBV11-1, with D possibly being TRBD2 (8 bases). Trimming pared 7 bases from V and 3 bases from J, leaving 22 bases between. Germline V gene data show CDR1 as SGHAT and CDR2 as FQDESV (reference sequence). The CDR3 totals 16 residues. Complete variable domain (other parts from reference TRBV11-1 and TRBJ2-7): EAEVAQSPRYKITEKSQAVAFWCDPISGHATLYWYRQILGQGPELLVQFQDESVVDDSQLPKDRFSAERLKGVDSTLKIQPAELGDSAMYLCASTPGGGDSLYEQYFGPGTRLTVT.